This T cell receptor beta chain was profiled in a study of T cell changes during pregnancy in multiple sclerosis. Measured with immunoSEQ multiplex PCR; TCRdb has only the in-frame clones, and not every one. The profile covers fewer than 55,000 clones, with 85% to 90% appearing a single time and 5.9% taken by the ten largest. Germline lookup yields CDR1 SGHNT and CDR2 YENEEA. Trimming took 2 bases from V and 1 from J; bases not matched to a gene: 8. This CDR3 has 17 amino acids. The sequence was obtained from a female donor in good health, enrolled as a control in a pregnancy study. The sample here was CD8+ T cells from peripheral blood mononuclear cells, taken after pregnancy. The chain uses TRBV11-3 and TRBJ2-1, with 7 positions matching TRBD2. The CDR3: CASSLSFGGISYNEQFF. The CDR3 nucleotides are TGTGCCAGCAGCTTATCATTCGGGGGGATATCCTACAATGAGCAGTTCTTC.